This entry features one TCR beta chain sequence. This sample is drawn from a study of cytomegalovirus exposure and HLA in healthy donors. Both 60 Vbeta primers and 13 Jbeta primers went into the PCR. Sequencing used immunoSEQ multiplex PCR; TCRdb keeps in-frame clones, though not all of them. The table records roughly 150,000 clones, under 85% of them present only once. V lost 1 base and J 2 bases, leaving 11 bases between the germline ends. Germline assignment: CDR1 KGHSH and CDR2 LQKENI. The CDR3 consists of 16 residues. Sequencing was carried out using PBMCs. This clonotype originated in a man in his forties or fifties in good health and CMV-seropositive. The chain recombines TRBV18 with TRBJ2-2; a weak D match, TRBD2 (5 bases). The CDR3 loop is CASSPLARTNTGELFF. CDR3 in DNA: TGTGCCAGCTCACCACTAGCGAGAACCAACACCGGGGAGCTGTTTTTT.